This TCR beta chain derives from a study of T-cell reconstitution after alpha-beta-depleted transplantation in children. General observations from the study: Fresh T-cell production supplied most of the T-cell counts and diversity seen one year after transplant.

Researchers prepared the TCRbeta library using unique molecular identifiers, the study reports. TCRdb reanalysed the PCR reads using MiXCR and keeps one entry per CDR3 protein. The repertoire holds under 5,500 distinct CDR3 sequences, with 25% as singletons. By share, this clonotype ranks as medium-sized. What it recognizes is unknown. This sequence was found in a boy under two years old who had a stem cell transplant for SCID, so the T cells may come from the graft donor. Sample: PBMCs, mostly from graft donor cells, taken 60 days after TCRalphabeta/CD19-depleted stem cell transplant.

DNA for the CDR3: TGTGCCAGCAGCTTCCGAACCGGGGGCGGCACTGAAGCTTTCTTT. Translating it yields CASSFRTGGGTEAFF. The chain has TRBV21-1 and TRBJ1-1; the D segment call TRBD1 is taken from the table without a DNA check. TRBV21-1 is a pseudogene. The CDR3 covers 15 residues.